These 4 T cell receptor beta chains were all obtained from the same sample, sequenced in a study of blood T cells in healthy people across ages. Using a J-beta primer mix together with a sample-barcoded 5' primer, a second PCR was run for roughly 7 to 11 cycles. One entry per CDR3 protein, called by TCRdb with MiXCR from the 5' RACE reads. Of 700,000 or so distinct CDR3 sequences in the sample, 20% to 25% were seen once. The sample consisted of blood. The receptors here all came from a man aged 70 or older in good health.

This clonotype has at least ten counts. The CDR3 sequence: CSVDLAGVGELFF. CDR3 coding DNA: TGCAGCGTTGATCTAGCGGGAGTCGGGGAGCTGTTTTTT. The chain joins TRBV29-1 to TRBJ2-2; 10 nucleotides match TRBD2. The germline gives CDR1 SQVTM, CDR2 ANQGSEA. This CDR3 region has 13 residues. V gave up 3 bases and J gave up 7 bases; unmatched junction bases: 2.

This clonotype appeared many times. CDR3 DNA sequence: TGCAGCGTCCAGCGGAGCACAGATACGCAGTATTTT. Translating it yields CSVQRSTDTQYF. The chain links TRBV29-1 to TRBJ2-3; a possible D gene is TRBD2 (5 bases). The germline CDR1 and CDR2 sequences are SQVTM and ANQGSEA. This CDR3 is built from 12 residues. Trimming stripped 6 bases from V and 0 bases from J, with 7 bases between.

The sample holds a few counts of this clonotype. The V call is TRBV3-1, the J call TRBJ2-3, with 10 bases lining up with TRBD2. Per the germline V gene, CDR1 is LGHDT and CDR2 is YNNKEL (reference sequence). V trimming: 1 base; J trimming: 4 bases; junction bases outside the gene matches: 5. This CDR3 contains 16 residues. CDR3 residues: CASSQGAAGGPDTQYF. DNA of the CDR3: TGTGCCAGCAGCCAAGGAGCAGCGGGAGGGCCAGATACGCAGTATTTT.

The gene calls are TRBV28 and TRBJ2-6; D unclear. With 7 bases removed from V and 2 bases from J, the gap between germline ends came to 12 bases. This CDR3 spans 15 amino acids. Germline V gene lookup returns CDR1 MDHEN and CDR2 SYDVKM. This CDR3 is CASTALGAGANVLTF. CDR3 nucleotide sequence: TGTGCCAGCACGGCATTGGGCGCTGGGGCCAACGTCCTGACTTTC. Looking up the rest from reference TRBV28 and TRBJ2-6 gives the full variable domain: DVKVTQSSRYLVKRTGEKVFLECVQDMDHENMFWYRQDPGLGLRLIYFSYDVKMKEKGDIPEGYSVSREKKERFSLILESASTNQTSMYLCASTALGAGANVLTFGAGSRLTVL.